The entry that follows covers one T cell receptor beta chain sequence. Its recognized antigen is unknown. The sample holds no much larger clone one base away, and base qualities are not on file. Mismatch repair deficiency in every enrolled patient was established by polymerase chain reaction or immunohistochemistry. TCR sequencing was carried out for a few patients who responded to pembrolizumab therapy. In the phase II trial, pembrolizumab PD-1 blockade was tested prospectively in advanced mismatch repair-deficient cancers, no matter which tissue of origin the cancers came from. Peripheral blood T cell samples were serially collected before and at multiple times after PD-1 blockade was started. Blood sampling time points were reported as weeks after the first dose of pembrolizumab. This entry is derived from a study of PD-1 blockade in mismatch repair-deficient tumors (dated by TCRdb to 2015 to 2018). Turning to the overall study: Between September 2013 and 2016, the trial enrolled around 91 consecutive patients with approximately eleven mismatch repair-deficient cancer types, every one of whom had been previously treated and was progressing. Tumor-associated T cell clones were tracked in the peripheral blood of patients responding to PD-1 blockade by deep sequencing of TCR CDR3 regions.

Library preparation was by the immunoSEQ multiplex PCR assay. The immuneACCESS repertoire file appears here via TCRdb, limited to in-frame rearrangements. These files lack a portion of the clones; in checked studies, under half of the deficit traces to unresolved V genes, and the cause of the others is not known. The table for this sample lists more than 8,500 clones; 85% to 90% of them were counted only once. 0.97% of the sample is taken by the ten largest. The investigation overall reported the following: After pembrolizumab, tumor-resident clones, which were often undetectable in blood before treatment, expanded rapidly and then contracted, generally ahead of radiologic responses.

CDR1 and CDR2, looked up from the germline V gene (reference sequence), are LNHDA and SQIVND. Measured from the cysteine to the phenylalanine, the CDR3 is 14 residues long. This entry keeps only the CDR3 DNA: 42 bases, framed from base 1. Trimming removed 6 bases from V and 7 bases from J; the gene matches leave 8 bases unexplained. Sequencing used PBMCs, obtained just under 47 weeks after starting pembrolizumab. The TCR originated in an adult with mismatch repair-deficient cancer. The rearrangement joined TRBV19 to TRBJ2-3, with 9 central nucleotides matching TRBD1. CDR3 sequence: CASRDRDRAYTQYF. DNA sequence: TGTGCCAGTAGAGACCGGGACAGGGCCTATACGCAGTATTTT.